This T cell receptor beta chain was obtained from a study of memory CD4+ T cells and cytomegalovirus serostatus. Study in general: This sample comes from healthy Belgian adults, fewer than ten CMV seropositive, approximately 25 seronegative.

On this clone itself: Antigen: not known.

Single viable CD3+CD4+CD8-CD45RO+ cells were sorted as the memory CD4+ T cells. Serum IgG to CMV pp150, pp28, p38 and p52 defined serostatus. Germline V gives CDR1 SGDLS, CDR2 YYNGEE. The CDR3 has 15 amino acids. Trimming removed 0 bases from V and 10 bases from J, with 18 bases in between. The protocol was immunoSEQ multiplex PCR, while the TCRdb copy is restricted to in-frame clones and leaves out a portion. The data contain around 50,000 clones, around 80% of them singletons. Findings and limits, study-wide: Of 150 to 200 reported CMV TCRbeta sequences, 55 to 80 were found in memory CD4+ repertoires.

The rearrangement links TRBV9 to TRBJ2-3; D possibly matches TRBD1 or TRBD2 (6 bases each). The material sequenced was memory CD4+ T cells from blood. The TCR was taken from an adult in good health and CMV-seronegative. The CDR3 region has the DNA TGTGCCAGCAGCGTAGCGGGAGCCTCGACAGGTGCGCAGTATTTT. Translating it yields CASSVAGASTGAQYF. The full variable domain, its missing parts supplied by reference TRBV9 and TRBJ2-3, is DSGVTQTPKHLITATGQRVTLRCSPRSGDLSVYWYQQSLDQGLQFLIQYYNGEERAKGNILERFSAQQFPDLHSELNLSSLELGDSALYFCASSVAGASTGAQYFGPGTRLTVL.